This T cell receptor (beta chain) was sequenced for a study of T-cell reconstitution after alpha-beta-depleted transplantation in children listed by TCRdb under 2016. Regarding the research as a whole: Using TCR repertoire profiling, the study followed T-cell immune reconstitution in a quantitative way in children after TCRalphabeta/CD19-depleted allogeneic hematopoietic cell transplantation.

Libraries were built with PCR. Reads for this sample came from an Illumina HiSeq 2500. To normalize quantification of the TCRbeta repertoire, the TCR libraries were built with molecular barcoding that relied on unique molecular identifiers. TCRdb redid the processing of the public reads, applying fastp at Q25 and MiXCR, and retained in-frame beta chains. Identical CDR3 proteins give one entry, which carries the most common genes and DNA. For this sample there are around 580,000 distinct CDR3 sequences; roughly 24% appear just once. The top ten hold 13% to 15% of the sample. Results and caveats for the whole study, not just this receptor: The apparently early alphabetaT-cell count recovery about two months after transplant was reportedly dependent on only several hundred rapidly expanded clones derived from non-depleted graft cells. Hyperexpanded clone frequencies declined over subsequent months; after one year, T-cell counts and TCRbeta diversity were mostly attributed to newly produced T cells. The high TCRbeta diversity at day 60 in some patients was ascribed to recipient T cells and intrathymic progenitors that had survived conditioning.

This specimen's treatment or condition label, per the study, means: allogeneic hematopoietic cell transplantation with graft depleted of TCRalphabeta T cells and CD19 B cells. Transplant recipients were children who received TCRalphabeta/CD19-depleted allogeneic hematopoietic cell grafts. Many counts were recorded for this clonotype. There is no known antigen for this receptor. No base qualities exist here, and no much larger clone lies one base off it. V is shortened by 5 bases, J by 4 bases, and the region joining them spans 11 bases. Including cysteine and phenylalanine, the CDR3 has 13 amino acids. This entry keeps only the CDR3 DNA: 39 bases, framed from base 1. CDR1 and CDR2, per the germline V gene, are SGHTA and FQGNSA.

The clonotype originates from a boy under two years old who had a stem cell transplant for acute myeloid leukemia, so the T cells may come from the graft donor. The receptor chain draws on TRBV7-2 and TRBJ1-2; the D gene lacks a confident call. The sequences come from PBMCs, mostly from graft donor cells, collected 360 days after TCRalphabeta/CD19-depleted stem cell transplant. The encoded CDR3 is CASSTADLYGYTF. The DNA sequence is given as TGTGCCAGCAGCACGGCGGACCTCTATGGCTACACCTTC. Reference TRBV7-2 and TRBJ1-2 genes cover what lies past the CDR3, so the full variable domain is GAGVSQSPSNKVTEKGKDVELRCDPISGHTALYWYRQSLGQGLEFLIYFQGNSAPDKSGLPSDRFSAERTGGSVSTLTIQRTQQEDSAVYLCASSTADLYGYTFGSGTRLTVV.